These 19 T cell receptor beta chains originate from one sample sequenced in a study of PD-1 blockade in classical Hodgkin lymphoma. This table comes from immunoSEQ multiplex PCR, and its TCRdb copy is limited to in-frame clones, with some not included. This sample has about 12,000 clones, with 75% to 90% found just once. Brentuximab vedotin exposure varied, and every patient relapsed after autologous stem cell transplantation. The sequencing used peripheral blood mononuclear cells (PBMCs), collected at baseline. The origin of the receptors is a human donor with classical Hodgkin lymphoma.

This clone came up once. V and J are TRBV6-6 and TRBJ2-7; no clear D. Germline-derived CDR1 and CDR2 are MNHNY and SVGAGI (reference sequence). V lost 7 bases and J lost 3, with 13 bases in between. This CDR3 contains 13 residues. The CDR3 region has the DNA TGTGCCAGCACCCCGCTGCCCAGCTACGAGCAGTACTTC. This encodes CASTPLPSYEQYF.

The chain combines TRBV7-9 with TRBJ2-1, with D maybe TRBD1 (6 bases). The germline V gene has CDR1 SEHNR and CDR2 FQNEAQ (reference sequence). Trimming pared 3 bases from V and 8 bases from J, leaving 17 bases between. The CDR3 is 15 residues long. This CDR3 reads CASSFLGQVRDEQFF. The CDR3 DNA reads TGTGCCAGCAGCTTCCTGGGACAAGTCCGCGATGAGCAGTTCTTC.

The V and J genes are TRBV6-5 and TRBJ1-1; 10 bases align to TRBD1. Per germline, CDR1 MNHEY and CDR2 SVGAGI. The CDR3 loop spans 16 amino acids. Trimming cost V 2 bases and J 5 bases; bases outside gene matches: 8. The CDR3 nucleotides read TGTGCCAGCAGTTACATCGCCGGGACAGGGGTTACTGAAGCTTTCTTT. Its protein is CASSYIAGTGVTEAFF.

The sample holds a few counts of this clone. In nucleotides, the CDR3 is TGTGCCAGCGGACGACTAGCGGGAGGTAACGATGAGCAGTTCTTC. The encoded protein is CASGRLAGGNDEQFF. The chain joins TRBV6-4 to TRBJ2-1; TRBD2 agrees at 13 bases. This CDR3 has 15 residues. V shed 8 bases, J shed 8 bases, and the junction held 9 bases outside the gene matches. Per germline, CDR1 MRHNA and CDR2 SNTAGT.

This rearrangement joins TRBV7-9 to TRBJ2-2; 14 bases fit TRBD2. CDR1 is SEHNR and CDR2 is FQNEAQ in the germline V gene (reference sequence). V gave up 5 bases and J gave up 4 bases; unmatched junction bases: 6. This CDR3 comprises 17 residues. CDR3: CASSRLAGGPVTGELFF. The CDR3 bases are TGTGCCAGCAGCAGACTAGCGGGAGGGCCGGTCACCGGGGAGCTGTTTTTT.

The rearrangement joins TRBV11-2 to TRBJ2-2; 11 nucleotides align to TRBD2. V shed 5 bases and J 4 bases; nucleotides not matched to a gene: 6. CDR1 and CDR2 (germline): SGHAT, FQNNGV. The CDR3 sequence is 16 residues long. The CDR3 DNA sequence: TGTGCCAGCAGCCAGACTAGCGGGAAGGCCACCGGGGAGCTGTTTTTT. Translation gives CASSQTSGKATGELFF.

V and J are TRBV6-1 and TRBJ2-7; the D gene is possibly TRBD2 (5 bases). Germline values: CDR1 MNHNS, CDR2 SASEGT. V was pared by 5 bases and J by 2 bases, with 10 bases between. This CDR3 comprises 13 residues. CDR3 loop: CASSMTGTYEQYF. CDR3 sequence (DNA): TGTGCCAGCAGTATGACGGGAACCTACGAGCAGTACTTC.

The rearrangement links TRBV29-1 to TRBJ1-2, with a tentative D call TRBD1 (5 bases). This CDR3 contains 14 residues. V lost 0 bases to trimming and J lost 5 bases, with 13 bases between them. Germline V lookup: CDR1 SQVTM, CDR2 ANQGSEA. In DNA, the CDR3 is TGCAGCGTTGAAGATTATGCGGGGCTTTATGGCTACACCTTC. Its translation is CSVEDYAGLYGYTF.

This clone was counted only a few times. The CDR3 region is CASSEAGGGVQETQYF. DNA of the CDR3: TGTGCCAGCAGTGAAGCCGGGGGAGGGGTACAAGAGACCCAGTACTTC. The chain recombines TRBV6-1 with TRBJ2-5, with 7 nucleotides matching TRBD2. CDR1 is MNHNS and CDR2 is SASEGT in the germline V gene. This CDR3 is 16 amino acids long. V lost 0 bases and J lost 2; bases outside the gene matches: 6.

The chain combines TRBV6-5 with TRBJ2-7; D uncertain. This CDR3 has 13 amino acids. From germline, CDR1 is MNHEY and CDR2 SVGAGI. V lost 4 bases and J lost 3, with 10 bases in between. CDR3 loop: CASSLGFHYEQYF. The CDR3 DNA reads TGTGCCAGCAGTTTGGGTTTCCACTACGAGCAGTACTTC.

The chain couples TRBV2 to TRBJ2-1; 8 positions agree with TRBD1. Trimming cost V 5 bases and J 8 bases; bases outside gene matches: 5. The CDR3 loop spans 13 amino acids. From germline, CDR1 is SNHLY and CDR2 FYNNEI. The CDR3 here is CASSPRTGYEQFF. The CDR3 coding sequence is TGTGCCAGCAGTCCGAGGACAGGGTATGAGCAGTTCTTC.

The CDR3: CASSADRGQHEQYF. CDR3 nucleotide sequence: TGTGCCAGCAGTGCTGACAGGGGGCAGCACGAGCAGTACTTC. The V call is TRBV27, the J call TRBJ2-5, with 10 positions matching TRBD1. Gene TRBJ2-7 matches the end of the DNA better, so the J call may be wrong. Per the germline V gene, CDR1 is MNHEY and CDR2 is SMNVEV (reference sequence). The CDR3 has 14 amino acids.

The chain couples TRBV19 to TRBJ2-2; D possibly corresponds to TRBD1 (6 bases). The CDR3 covers 16 residues. Germline-derived CDR1 and CDR2 are LNHDA and SQIVND (reference sequence). V lost 6 bases and J lost 7, with 21 bases in between. The CDR3: CASSTGTNLRSGELFF. CDR3 nucleotides: TGTGCCAGTAGCACCGGGACAAACCTAAGGAGCGGGGAGCTGTTTTTT.

J is TRBJ2-1 and V is TRBV19; maybe TRBD1 (6 bases). V lost 2 bases, J lost 6 bases, and 14 bases lay in between. In germline, CDR1 is LNHDA, CDR2 SQIVND (reference sequence). The CDR3 is made up of 15 amino acids. The CDR3 DNA follows: TGTGCCAGTAGTATATCGGACAGATCTGGCAATGAGCAGTTCTTC. This sequence encodes CASSISDRSGNEQFF. The full variable domain, with the rest looked up from reference TRBV19 and TRBJ2-1, is DGGITQSPKYLFRKEGQNVTLSCEQNLNHDAMYWYRQDPGQGLRLIYYSQIVNDFQKGDIAEGYSVSREKKESFPLTVTSAQKNPTAFYLCASSISDRSGNEQFFGPGTRLTVL.

The chain employs TRBV7-2 and TRBJ1-5; D is perhaps TRBD1 (5 bases). The CDR3 is 15 amino acids. With 4 bases removed from V and 6 bases from J, the gap between germline ends came to 16 bases. Germline CDR1 reads SGHTA; CDR2 reads FQGNSA. CDR3 DNA: TGTGCCAGCAGCTCTGTTTCAGGGAGTGGTCAGCCCCAGCATTTT. Translated, it gives CASSSVSGSGQPQHF.

The chain has TRBV5-1 and TRBJ2-3; 7 bases are shared with TRBD2. The V gene's germline CDR1 is SGHRS and CDR2 YFSETQ. Losses at the gene ends were 7 bases for V and 1 base for J; bases not matched to a gene: 6. The CDR3 contains 14 residues. The CDR3 here is CASRRLAGTDTQYF. The DNA of the CDR3 is TGCGCCAGCCGCCGACTAGCTGGCACAGATACGCAGTATTTT.

The rearrangement uses TRBV4-2 and TRBJ2-7; 8 bases map to TRBD2. J was trimmed by 2 bases and V by 4 bases; bases with no gene match: 16. The CDR3 has 18 residues. Germline CDR1 LGHNA, CDR2 YNFKEQ. The CDR3 reads CASSLSTGILGLAYEQYF. DNA of the CDR3: TGTGCCAGCAGCCTCTCGACAGGTATATTGGGACTAGCCTACGAGCAGTACTTC.

CDR3 sequence reads: CASKGRAGLGQPQHF. The CDR3 DNA is TGTGCCAGCAAAGGTCGGGCCGGCCTGGGTCAGCCCCAGCATTTT. The rearrangement joins TRBV6-1 to TRBJ1-5, with D unresolved. V shed 7 bases and J shed 6 bases, with 19 bases lying between them. Germline-derived CDR1 and CDR2 are MNHNS and SASEGT. The CDR3 sequence is 15 residues long.

V usage is TRBV19 and J usage is TRBJ2-4; 9 positions match TRBD1. CDR3 length equals 15 residues. Germline CDR1 and CDR2: LNHDA and SQIVND (reference sequence). The V segment lost 5 bases and the J segment 7 bases; nucleotides outside the gene matches: 9. The CDR3 coding sequence is TGTGCCAGTAGTGGAAGGACAGGGGTGGGGAACATTCAGTACTTC. Its translation is CASSGRTGVGNIQYF.